This TCR beta chain was obtained from a study of blood T cell repertoires in COVID-19. Background on the study: Sites in the United States, Italy and Spain provided acute and convalescent COVID-19 samples. T cells, B-cell-depleted T cells, or PBMCs provided the cDNA or gDNA that served as material.

Trimming left V 2 bases short and J 2 bases short, with 12 bases between. CDR1 is MDHEN and CDR2 is SYDVKM in the germline V gene. This CDR3 region has 15 residues. Per the original data handling: The assay estimated nucleated cells by amplifying reference gene primers. Profiling relied on immunoSEQ multiplex PCR, and the TCRdb table lists in-frame clones only, not all of them. The V and J calls and clone size were taken over from that table, and D and trimming were inferred from the DNA. Counted here are some 260,000 clones, roughly nine tenths occurring once; the ten biggest clones make up around 3%.

The sample was peripheral blood. This TCR derives from a young man with active or convalescent COVID-19. The chain has TRBV28 and TRBJ1-1; D is unclear. CDR3 in amino acids: CASSLEITINTEAFF. CDR3 coding DNA: TGTGCCAGCAGTTTAGAGATAACGATAAACACTGAAGCTTTCTTT. The variable domain in full, with the rest retrieved from reference TRBV28 and TRBJ1-1, is DVKVTQSSRYLVKRTGEKVFLECVQDMDHENMFWYRQDPGLGLRLIYFSYDVKMKEKGDIPEGYSVSREKKERFSLILESASTNQTSMYLCASSLEITINTEAFFGQGTRLTVV.